This passage covers 32 T cell receptor beta chains from one sample sequenced in a study of blood T cell repertoires in COVID-19. Generated by immunoSEQ multiplex PCR, the TCRdb table keeps only in-frame clones and is missing some. The sample lists fewer than 150,000 clones; around 78% were seen once. The sample taken for sequencing was peripheral blood. Every receptor here comes from a human donor in a cohort sampled during active COVID-19.

This chain joins TRBV9 and TRBJ2-5, with 11 bases fitting TRBD2. Losses at the gene ends were 3 bases for V and 5 bases for J; bases not matched to a gene: 9. This CDR3 has 16 amino acids. Germline CDR1 and CDR2: SGDLS and YYNGEE. The CDR3 protein is CASSEGLAVLGETQYF. The CDR3 DNA reads TGTGCCAGCAGCGAGGGACTAGCGGTCCTAGGGGAGACCCAGTACTTC.

This sequence joins TRBV6-1 and TRBJ2-2, with a weak D call TRBD2 (6 bases). The length of the CDR3 is 17 residues. The V gene lost 0 bases and the J gene lost 0 bases, with 11 bases spanning the gap. Germline V gene data show CDR1 as MNHNS and CDR2 as SASEGT. The CDR3: CASSEARGWSNTGELFF. CDR3 sequence (DNA): TGTGCCAGCAGTGAAGCTCGGGGGTGGTCGAACACCGGGGAGCTGTTTTTT.

The CDR3 DNA follows: TGCGCCAGCAGTGATGGCCCGCTCGGCTACACCTTC. It translates to CASSDGPLGYTF. This chain uses TRBV10-1 with TRBJ1-2, with D unresolved. Per the germline V gene, CDR1 is WNHNN and CDR2 is SYGVQD (reference sequence). The CDR3 is made up of 12 amino acids. The germline V and J ends were trimmed by 3 bases and 8 bases, with 10 bases remaining between them.

This clone was seen only a few times. The CDR3 sequence: CASSEAMDRTYGYTF. The CDR3 DNA sequence: TGTGCCAGCAGTGAAGCGATGGACAGGACTTATGGCTACACCTTC. The chain recombines TRBV6-1 with TRBJ1-2; 7 nucleotides line up with TRBD1. In germline, CDR1 is MNHNS, CDR2 SASEGT. This CDR3 is built from 15 residues. J gave up 5 bases and V 0 bases, and 6 bases lay outside the gene matches.

This chain uses TRBV10-1 with TRBJ2-3; TRBD2 matches 10 bases. Unmatched junction bases numbered 4, after V lost 6 bases and J lost 1 base. This CDR3 comprises 15 residues. CDR1 and CDR2 from the germline V gene are WNHNN and SYGVQD (reference sequence). The CDR3 region has the DNA TGCGCCAGCAGCCCCGGGACTAGCGGCACAGATACGCAGTATTTT. Amino acid sequence: CASSPGTSGTDTQYF.

This clone was recorded a few times. V usage is TRBV30 and J usage is TRBJ1-5, with a tentative D call TRBD1 (6 bases). The V and J ends lost 4 bases and 9 bases respectively, with 13 bases between them. This CDR3 region has 12 residues. CDR1 and CDR2 (germline): GTSNPN, SVGIG (reference sequence). This chain's CDR3 is CAWNAGVGPQHF. The DNA of the CDR3 is TGTGCCTGGAATGCAGGGGTAGGGCCCCAGCATTTT.

The chain combines TRBV5-1 with TRBJ2-3; a weak D match, TRBD1 (5 bases). This CDR3 region has 14 residues. Germline lookup yields CDR1 SGHRS and CDR2 YFSETQ. V shed 4 bases and J shed 0 bases, with 9 bases lying between them. The CDR3 region is CASSRQISTDTQYF. DNA of the CDR3: TGCGCCAGCAGCCGACAGATTAGCACAGATACGCAGTATTTT.

This rearrangement joins TRBV30 to TRBJ2-7, with D possibly TRBD2 on 5 matching bases. Per germline, CDR1 GTSNPN and CDR2 SVGIG (reference sequence). The CDR3 consists of 12 residues. The V gene lost 1 base and the J gene lost 5 bases, with 9 bases spanning the gap. This chain's CDR3 is CAWSALLDEQYF. CDR3 DNA sequence: TGTGCCTGGAGTGCCCTACTAGACGAGCAGTACTTC. The variable domain in full, with the rest retrieved from reference TRBV30 and TRBJ2-7, is SQTIHQWPATLVQPVGSPLSLECTVEGTSNPNLYWYRQAAGRGLQLLFYSVGIGQISSEVPQNLSASRPQDRQFILSSKKLLLSDSGFYLCAWSALLDEQYFGPGTRLTVT.

CDR3 residues: CASSVSGNQPQHF. CDR3 DNA sequence: TGTGCCAGCAGTGTCTCGGGGAATCAGCCCCAGCATTTT. The chain employs TRBV2 and TRBJ1-5; D uncertain. CDR1 SNHLY and CDR2 FYNNEI come from the germline V gene. Deletions cut 4 bases from V and 4 bases from J, with 8 bases between. This CDR3 has 13 amino acids.

The rearrangement joins TRBV3-1 (or the pseudogene TRBV3-2) to TRBJ2-4; possibly TRBD2 for D (7 bases). The CDR3 runs to 13 residues. V lost 6 bases to trimming and J lost 10 bases, with 16 bases between them. Germline-derived CDR1 and CDR2 are LGHDT and YNNKEL (reference sequence). CDR3 nucleotides: TGTGCCAGCAGAGGGGGGGGTAGCGGTATTCAGTACTTC. Translated: CASRGGGSGIQYF.

The V call is TRBV7-6, the J call TRBJ2-5, with TRBD2 identical over 15 bases. The V segment lost 3 bases and the J segment 4 bases; nucleotides outside the gene matches: 0. Germline lookup yields CDR1 SGHVS and CDR2 FNYEAQ. CDR3 length: 15 amino acids. CDR3 coding DNA: TGTGCCAGCAGCTTGGGACTAGCGGGGGGAGAGACCCAGTACTTC. This gives the protein CASSLGLAGGETQYF.

In this sample, this clone turned up once. This chain joins TRBV5-6 and TRBJ1-5, with D tentatively TRBD1 (5 bases). The CDR3 is made up of 14 amino acids. The V end lost 3 bases, the J end lost 4 bases, and 11 bases lay between the germline ends. Germline loops: CDR1 SGHDT, CDR2 YYEEEE. The CDR3 sequence is CASSSGHYNQPQHF. CDR3 DNA: TGTGCCAGCAGCTCCGGACATTATAATCAGCCCCAGCATTTT.

The V gene is TRBV13, the J gene TRBJ1-2; 11 bases fit TRBD1. The CDR3 has 15 residues. CDR1 and CDR2 from the germline V gene are PRHDT and FYEKMQ (reference sequence). The J segment lost 8 bases and the V segment lost 5 bases, leaving 10 bases of the junction unmatched. CDR3 bases: TGTGCCAGCAGCCCGGGACAGGGGGGCCTAGAAGGCTACACCTTC. Its protein product is CASSPGQGGLEGYTF.

The chain carries TRBV6-2 or TRBV6-3 and TRBJ1-5, with D maybe TRBD1 (6 bases). The ends were cut back, 6 bases at V and 4 bases at J, with 13 bases in the middle. This CDR3 comprises 14 residues. Germline values: CDR1 MNHEY, CDR2 SVGEGT. CDR3 amino acids: CASSSRGFNQPQHF. CDR3 DNA: TGTGCCAGCAGCTCCAGGGGTTTTAATCAGCCCCAGCATTTT.

Written as DNA, the CDR3 is TGTGCCAGCAGCCAAGATTACTCCTTGAATCAGCCCCAGCATTTT. Encoded protein: CASSQDYSLNQPQHF. This chain connects TRBV3-1 (or the pseudogene TRBV3-2) to TRBJ1-5, with D unresolved. In germline, CDR1 is LGHDT, CDR2 YNNKEL (reference sequence). The CDR3 runs to 15 residues. Trimming removed 0 bases from V and 4 bases from J, with 10 bases in between.

V gene TRBV5-1 combines with J gene TRBJ1-2, with 7 bases lining up with TRBD1. The CDR3 consists of 14 residues. Looked up from germline, CDR1 is SGHRS and CDR2 is YFSETQ. The J segment lost 8 bases and the V segment lost 4 bases, leaving 11 bases of the junction unmatched. Here the CDR3 reads CASSMTGTAEGYTF. CDR3 DNA sequence: TGCGCCAGCAGCATGACCGGGACAGCTGAGGGCTACACCTTC.

This CDR3 is CASSQWTGENTIYF. CDR3 nucleotide sequence: TGTGCCAGCAGCCAATGGACTGGGGAAAACACCATATATTTT. The chain links TRBV3-1 (or the pseudogene TRBV3-2) to TRBJ1-3; D is ambiguous. The V gene's germline CDR1 is LGHDT and CDR2 YNNKEL (reference sequence). The CDR3 is made up of 14 amino acids. Trimming removed 2 bases from V and 6 bases from J, with 11 bases in between.

This clone occurred a few times. V and J are TRBV6-5 and TRBJ1-6, with a possible D match to TRBD1 (5 bases). The V gene lost 6 bases and the J gene lost 10 bases, with 19 bases spanning the gap. Germline values: CDR1 MNHEY, CDR2 SVGAGI. This CDR3 comprises 15 residues. CDR3 amino acids: CASRKSGGSLSPLHF. The CDR3 region has the DNA TGTGCCAGCAGAAAATCGGGGGGATCCCTCTCACCCCTCCACTTT.

For this clone: Other DNA sequences in this specimen translate into the identical CDR3. The chain employs TRBV7-9 and TRBJ2-2; 9 bases map to TRBD2. V gave up 5 bases and J gave up 2 bases; unmatched junction bases: 12. There are 18 residues in the CDR3. Germline V gene data show CDR1 as SEHNR and CDR2 as FQNEAQ (reference sequence). The CDR3, as DNA: TGTGCCAGCAGCCGAGCCGGCGGGGGGGCCTTAAACACCGGGGAGCTGTTTTTT. Protein: CASSRAGGGALNTGELFF.

This CDR3 reads CASRPGLAVPDTQYF. CDR3 bases: TGTGCCAGCAGGCCAGGACTAGCGGTGCCAGATACGCAGTATTTT. V and J are TRBV6-6 and TRBJ2-3; TRBD2 agrees at 10 bases. The CDR3 spans 15 residues. The V and J ends lost 6 bases and 4 bases, in that order; junction bases with no gene match: 7. CDR1 and CDR2 (germline): MNHNY, SVGAGI (reference sequence).

The chain recombines TRBV5-1 with TRBJ1-2; 7 nucleotides agree with TRBD1. Looked up from germline, CDR1 is SGHRS and CDR2 is YFSETQ. With V trimmed by 2 bases and J by 7 bases, 8 bases remained unmatched. The CDR3 sequence is 14 residues long. Here the CDR3 DNA reads TGCGCCAGCAGCTTACGGACAGGACAAGGTGGCTACACCTTC. It is translated as CASSLRTGQGGYTF. The whole variable domain, remainder taken from reference TRBV5-1 and TRBJ1-2, is KAGVTQTPRYLIKTRGQQVTLSCSPISGHRSVSWYQQTPGQGLQFLFEYFSETQRNKGNFPGRFSGRQFSNSRSEMNVSTLELGDSALYLCASSLRTGQGGYTFGSGTRLTVV.

This sequence joins TRBV5-6 and TRBJ1-2; 8 bases fit TRBD1. The J segment lost 4 bases and the V segment lost 3 bases, leaving 11 bases of the junction unmatched. The CDR3 runs to 16 residues. Germline V CDR1 and CDR2: SGHDT, YYEEEE. CDR3 amino acids: CASSWTTGGRIYGYTF. The CDR3 nucleotides are TGTGCCAGCAGCTGGACAACAGGGGGTCGGATCTATGGCTACACCTTC. Full variable domain (remainder filled in from reference TRBV5-6 and TRBJ1-2): DAGVTQSPTHLIKTRGQQVTLRCSPKSGHDTVSWYQQALGQGPQFIFQYYEEEERQRGNFPDRFSGHQFPNYSSELNVNALLLGDSALYLCASSWTTGGRIYGYTFGSGTRLTVV.

This clone was seen a handful of times. J is TRBJ2-1 and V is TRBV5-4; D possibly corresponds to TRBD2 (5 bases). Trimming cost V 0 bases and J 5 bases, with 6 bases left between them. The CDR3 totals 13 residues. The germline CDR1 and CDR2 sequences are SGHNT and YYREEE (reference sequence). The CDR3 DNA follows: TGTGCCAGCAGCTTGGTCGGGAACAATGAGCAGTTCTTC. This sequence encodes CASSLVGNNEQFF. The full variable domain, in which reference TRBV5-4 and TRBJ2-1 provide the parts outside the CDR3, is ETGVTQSPTHLIKTRGQQVTLRCSSQSGHNTVSWYQQALGQGPQFIFQYYREEENGRGNFPPRFSGLQFPNYSSELNVNALELDDSALYLCASSLVGNNEQFFGPGTRLTVL.

This rearrangement joins TRBV5-6 to TRBJ2-7; D call uncertain. The CDR3 extends over 14 amino acids. V lost 4 bases to trimming and J lost 4 bases, with 15 bases between them. Germline-derived CDR1 and CDR2 are SGHDT and YYEEEE. The CDR3 sequence: CASSALQTLYEQYF. The DNA of the CDR3 is TGTGCCAGCAGCGCTCTTCAAACCCTATACGAGCAGTACTTC.

The rearrangement links TRBV3-1 (or the pseudogene TRBV3-2) to TRBJ2-2; 10 bases are a match to TRBD2. V was pared by 1 base and J by 4 bases, with 9 bases of the junction left unmatched. CDR1 LGHDT and CDR2 YNNKEL come from the germline V gene (reference sequence). This CDR3 has 18 amino acids. CDR3 region: CASSQASGGAIGTGELFF. CDR3 nucleotide sequence: TGTGCCAGCAGCCAAGCGAGCGGGGGGGCGATCGGCACCGGGGAGCTGTTTTTT.

This chain uses TRBV6-1 with TRBJ1-5; 8 bases align to TRBD1. This CDR3 contains 19 residues. Germline values: CDR1 MNHNS, CDR2 SASEGT. Losses at the gene ends were 4 bases for V and 0 bases for J; bases not matched to a gene: 14. CDR3 coding DNA: TGTGCCAGCAGTGCCCGACCGACAGGGGCGAGAGATAGCAATCAGCCCCAGCATTTT. Protein sequence: CASSARPTGARDSNQPQHF.

This rearrangement joins TRBV7-2 to TRBJ1-1; no definite D call. V lost 2 bases to trimming and J lost 3 bases, with 7 bases between them. The CDR3 loop spans 13 amino acids. In germline, CDR1 is SGHTA, CDR2 FQGNSA. The CDR3 loop reads CASSLTPDTEAFF. CDR3 DNA: TGTGCCAGCAGCTTAACCCCAGACACTGAAGCTTTCTTT. The complete variable domain, with remaining parts taken from reference TRBV7-2 and TRBJ1-1, reads GAGVSQSPSNKVTEKGKDVELRCDPISGHTALYWYRQSLGQGLEFLIYFQGNSAPDKSGLPSDRFSAERTGGSVSTLTIQRTQQEDSAVYLCASSLTPDTEAFFGQGTRLTVV.

The chain joins TRBV11-2 to TRBJ2-1, with no clear D. Germline loops: CDR1 SGHAT, CDR2 FQNNGV. The CDR3 is 15 amino acids. With 3 bases removed from V and 6 bases from J, the gap between germline ends came to 15 bases. CDR3 DNA sequence: TGTGCCAGCAGCTTCCTGCAGTCCTACAGCAATGAGCAGTTCTTC. As protein: CASSFLQSYSNEQFF. Together with reference TRBV11-2 and TRBJ2-1, the CDR3 gives the full variable domain: EAGVAQSPRYKIIEKRQSVAFWCNPISGHATLYWYQQILGQGPKLLIQFQNNGVVDDSQLPKDRFSAERLKGVDSTLKIQPAKLEDSAVYLCASSFLQSYSNEQFFGPGTRLTVL.

The chain has TRBV4-2 and TRBJ2-1, with D perhaps TRBD2 (6 bases). Trimming took 0 bases from V and 2 from J, leaving 11 bases between them. Per the germline V gene, CDR1 is LGHNA and CDR2 is YNFKEQ. The length of the CDR3 is 16 residues. CDR3 nucleotide sequence: TGTGCCAGCAGCCAAGATCGGGGAGGAGCCTACAATGAGCAGTTCTTC. Translating gives CASSQDRGGAYNEQFF.

This chain joins TRBV19 and TRBJ1-1; 9 nucleotides align to TRBD1. The J segment lost 1 base and the V segment lost 5 bases, leaving 5 bases of the junction unmatched. The CDR3 is 15 amino acids. Germline lookup yields CDR1 LNHDA and CDR2 SQIVND (reference sequence). CDR3 sequence reads: CASSLWTGANTEAFF. The CDR3 coding sequence is TGTGCCAGTAGTCTCTGGACAGGGGCGAACACTGAAGCTTTCTTT.

The chain employs TRBV13 and TRBJ2-5, with D perhaps matching TRBD1 (6 bases). The germline V and J ends were trimmed by 5 bases and 10 bases, with 20 bases remaining between them. The CDR3 runs 14 residues. Germline CDR1 reads PRHDT; CDR2 reads FYEKMQ (reference sequence). The CDR3 spells CASSPRFQQGIQYF. CDR3 in DNA: TGTGCCAGCAGCCCCCGGTTCCAACAGGGTATCCAGTACTTC.

The J gene is TRBJ2-7, the V gene TRBV10-2, with 10 positions matching TRBD2. Germline CDR1 WSHSY, CDR2 SAAADI. J lost 4 bases, V lost 8 bases, and 11 bases had no gene match. There are 15 residues in the CDR3. CDR3 region: CASAVNSGLAYEQYF. CDR3 bases: TGCGCCAGCGCAGTAAATTCGGGACTAGCGTACGAGCAGTACTTC.